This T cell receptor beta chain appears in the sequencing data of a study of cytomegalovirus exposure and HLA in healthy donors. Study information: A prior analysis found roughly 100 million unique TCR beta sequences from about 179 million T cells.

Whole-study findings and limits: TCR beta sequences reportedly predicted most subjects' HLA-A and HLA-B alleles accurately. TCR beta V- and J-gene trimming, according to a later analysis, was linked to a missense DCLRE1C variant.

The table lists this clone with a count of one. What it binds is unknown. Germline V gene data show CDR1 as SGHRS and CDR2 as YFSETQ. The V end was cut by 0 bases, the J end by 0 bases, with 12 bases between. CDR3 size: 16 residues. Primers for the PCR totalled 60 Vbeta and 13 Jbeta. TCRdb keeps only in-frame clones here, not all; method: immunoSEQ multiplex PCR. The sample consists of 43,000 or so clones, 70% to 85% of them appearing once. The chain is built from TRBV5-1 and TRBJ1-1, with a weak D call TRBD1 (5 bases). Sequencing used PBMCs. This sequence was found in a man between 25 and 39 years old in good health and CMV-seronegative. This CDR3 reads CASSLARGRVNTEAFF. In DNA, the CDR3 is TGCGCCAGCAGCTTGGCCCGGGGGAGGGTGAACACTGAAGCTTTCTTT.